This T cell receptor beta chain appears in the sequencing data of a study of CD8+CD57+ T cells in acquired aplastic anemia. General observations from the study: It was found that twenty-nine CD8+ CDR3 sequences were shared between patients and controls.

The sequenced patients had an expansion of CD8+CD57+ cells seen by flow cytometry. Patients had not yet gotten any therapy when their blood was taken for sampling. About this clonotype itself: Its target is not known.

TCR beta VDJ and CDR3 profiling used genomic DNA as template. TCRdb used MiXCR to reprocess the reads, holding one entry per CDR3 protein. Here the sample spans about 180,000 distinct CDR3 sequences, 55% to 65% being singletons. Sequenced sample: sorted CD4+, CD8+, or CD8+CD57+ T cells (not recorded which) from PBMCs. The receptor's source is a human donor with aplastic anemia.

The CDR3 loop is CSARESDTQYF. The CDR3 DNA reads TGCAGTGCCCGAGAGTCAGATACGCAGTATTTT. The chain has TRBV20-1 and TRBJ2-3; D uncertain. The V gene lost 6 bases and the J gene lost 4 bases, with 8 bases spanning the gap. The CDR3 is made up of 11 amino acids. CDR1 DFQATT and CDR2 SNEGSKA come from the germline V gene (reference sequence).